This is a list of T cell receptor beta chains from one sample in a study of response to subunit inactivated influenza vaccine. TCRdb reanalysed the RT-PCR reads using MiXCR and keeps one entry per CDR3 protein. The repertoire holds some 800,000 distinct CDR3 sequences, with less than 25% as singletons. This specimen consisted of PBMCs from blood, obtained roughly 5 days after vaccination. These receptors were obtained from a man in his fifties who received an inactivated influenza vaccine. CDR3s include the opening cysteine and the closing phenylalanine or tryptophan. The order of the fields is CDR3 length, clone size, D gene, J gene, V gene, CDR3 DNA, CDR3 protein. A D gene is named only where the DNA matches it firmly. Not every row has a clone size; where given, it reads once, few, many or a size class.

>16|few|-|TRBJ2-6|TRBV5-1
TGCGCCAGCAGCTTGGCCGGCGACTCTGGGGCCAACGTCCTGACTTTC
CASSLAGDSGANVLTF
>15|-|-|TRBJ2-1|TRBV6-2/TRBV6-3
TGTGCCAGCAGTTACTCAAGTTTTGGGGGTGGTGAGCAGTTCTTC
CASSYSSFGGGEQFF
>15|-|TRBD2|TRBJ2-3|TRBV28
TGTGCCAGCAGTTTGGTGGGACTAGCAACAGATACGCAGTATTTT
CASSLVGLATDTQYF
>14|few|TRBD2|TRBJ2-7|TRBV29-1
TGCAGCGTTGAAGATACGGGAGGGCCCGGCGAGCAGTACTTC
CSVEDTGGPGEQYF
>17|once|-|TRBJ2-4|TRBV4-3
TGCGCCAGCAGCCAAGAAATCGGGACGGCCGAGATAAACATTCAGTACTTC
CASSQEIGTAEINIQYF
>13|-|-|TRBJ2-7|TRBV20-1
TGCAGTGCCACACCGGACAGATCCTACGAGCAGTACTTC
CSATPDRSYEQYF
>11|-|-|TRBJ2-2|TRBV6-6
TGTGCCAGCCGTTACGGCGTGGAGCTGTTTTTT
CASRYGVELFF
>16|many|-|TRBJ2-2|TRBV5-5
TGTGCCAGCAGCGGCGGGACCTTAATGAACACCGGGGAGCTGTTTTTT
CASSGGTLMNTGELFF
>18|few|TRBD2|TRBJ2-1|TRBV5-6
TGTGCCAGCAGCCCCGATCCTATAGCGGGAGCGGGATACAATGAGCAGTTCTTC
CASSPDPIAGAGYNEQFF
>12|once|-|TRBJ2-3|TRBV20-1
TGCAGTGCTAGTTCGGCGGACCCTACGCAGTATTTT
CSASSADPTQYF
>15|-|-|TRBJ2-5|TRBV7-2
TGTGCCAGCAGCCGACAGAAGATGGAGGGAGAGACCCAGTACTTC
CASSRQKMEGETQYF
>14|few|TRBD1|TRBJ2-7|TRBV20-1
TGCAGTGCTAGGAAGGGACAGGGCGGTAACGAGCAGTACTTC
CSARKGQGGNEQYF
>16|few|-|TRBJ1-2|TRBV4-3
TGCGCCAGCAGCCAAGGATCCAGGGAAACTGGATATGGCTACACCTTC
CASSQGSRETGYGYTF
>16|few|TRBD1|TRBJ2-7|TRBV6-2/TRBV6-3
TGTGCCAGCAGTTACTCTCGGGACAGTAACTCCTACGAGCAGTACTTC
CASSYSRDSNSYEQYF
>15|few|-|TRBJ1-5|TRBV20-1
TGCAGTGCTAGAGTGATGGGCCAGTACGATCAGCCCCAGCATTTT
CSARVMGQYDQPQHF
>16|-|TRBD1|TRBJ1-1|TRBV10-3
TGTGCCATCAGTGAAAACCGGGACAGTGAGAACACTGAAGCTTTCTTT
CAISENRDSENTEAFF
>14|-|-|TRBJ1-2|TRBV12-3/TRBV12-4
TGTGCCAGCAGTCCTACAAGTGGGCGAGATGGCTACACCTTC
CASSPTSGRDGYTF
>14|many|TRBD2|TRBJ2-7|TRBV29-1
TGCAGCGTTGTTGGGCTAGCGGGAGGCTACGAGCAGTACTTC
CSVVGLAGGYEQYF
>15|many|-|TRBJ2-2|TRBV7-2
TGTGCCAGCAGCTTAGGGGGACTCAACACCGGGGAGCTGTTTTTT
CASSLGGLNTGELFF
>16|-|TRBD1|TRBJ2-7|TRBV20-1
TGCAGTGCTAGAGCCATCAGGGGGCGGCCCTCCTACGAGCAGTACTTC
CSARAIRGRPSYEQYF
>14|-|-|TRBJ2-2|TRBV20-1
TGCAGTGCTCCGAGTAGGGGAGTCGTCGGGGAGCTGTTTTTT
CSAPSRGVVGELFF
>15|few|-|TRBJ2-5|TRBV7-6
TGTGCCAGCAGCCCCACCGTCTGGGGAATAGAGACCCAGTACTTC
CASSPTVWGIETQYF
>15|few|TRBD1|TRBJ1-2|TRBV6-5
TGTGCCAGCAGTTTCCAAAGGACAGGGCGGAATGGCTACACCTTC
CASSFQRTGRNGYTF
>14|-|-|TRBJ2-3|TRBV5-1
TGCGCCAGCAGCAGGGACCATTCCACAGATACGCAGTATTTT
CASSRDHSTDTQYF
>19|many|TRBD2|TRBJ2-1|TRBV5-1
TGCGCCAGCAGCGCACTTGTTTATAGCGGGGGAAACTCCTACAATGAGCAGTTCTTC
CASSALVYSGGNSYNEQFF
>14|-|-|TRBJ2-7|TRBV7-2
TGTGCCAGCAGCTTAACCTCGGTGGCGCAGGAGCAGTACTTC
CASSLTSVAQEQYF
>16|-|TRBD1|TRBJ2-1|TRBV6-1
TGTGCCAGCAGTGAAGGGGGGACAGGAACCTACAATGAGCAGTTCTTC
CASSEGGTGTYNEQFF
>15|-|-|TRBJ2-2|TRBV5-1
TGCGCCAGCAGCCGTACGGCTTCGAACACCGGGGAGCTGTTTTTT
CASSRTASNTGELFF
>12|-|-|TRBJ2-7|TRBV29-1
TGCAGCGTTGGCGAGGGAATCCACGAGCAGTACTTC
CSVGEGIHEQYF
>17|few|TRBD2|TRBJ2-1|TRBV20-1
TGCAGTGCTAGAGACCGACTAGCGGGACTTGTAAACAATGAGCAGTTCTTC
CSARDRLAGLVNNEQFF